This T cell receptor (beta chain) originates from a study of T cell responses to AZD1222 COVID-19 vaccine (dated by TCRdb to the early 2020s). Notes on the research overall: AZD1222 recipients given second doses at about 4 weeks or at about 12 weeks were pooled, since spike-specific TCR depth and breadth were not found to differ between the two schedules. TCR sequencing covered 230 or so trial participants: 200 to 220 given two doses of AZD1222 and approximately 25 given two doses of MenACWY control vaccine. Trial participants were enrolled by age into subgroups of 18-55, 56-69 and 70-plus years, and about 150, 27 and 61 TCR-sequenced participants, respectively, were included in these subgroups.

As regards this clone: Its antigen has not been determined. No much larger clone exists at a distance of one base, and base qualities are not known.

What the work shows at the level of the full study, not this receptor alone: Conclusions about previously exposed vaccinees were limited because only six AZD1222 recipients were SARS-CoV-2 seropositive at baseline. Vaccine-associated CD4 TCRs spanned the whole spike protein, with dominant responses in regions 160-218 and 743-854. A significant rise in spike-specific TCR breadth and depth was observed after two AZD1222 doses relative to day 0 and relative to MenACWY recipients. In the small 56-69-year group, the increase in depth fell short of significance, most likely because of low power. Epitopes outside the regions mutated in the B.1.351 and B.1.1.7 variants were reportedly recognized by nearly half of the unique spike-specific TCRs. Because no day 14 peak-response samples were available, repertoires were characterized only after the peak T cell response. Participants were mostly white British, with more females than males. The authors suggested clonal diversity may have been underestimated.

Trimming at the junction amounts to 3 bases on V and 0 bases on J, and the germline ends lie 11 bases apart. Reading from cysteine to phenylalanine, the CDR3 counts 15 amino acids. Only the CDR3 DNA is retained, 45 bases long and in frame from the first base. In the germline V gene, CDR1 corresponds to SGHDT and CDR2 to YYEEEE. The label giving this sample's time point can be read as: baseline before first vaccination. Samples from vaccinated people were obtained from the UK trials COV001 and COV002, which included a single-blind randomized controlled phase 2/3 trial of AZD1222 (ChAdOx1 nCoV-19) in healthy adults. For TCRbeta chain sequencing, PBMC samples from trial participants were taken at day 0 and at day 28 after the second dose. The CDR3 regions of human TCRbeta chains were analyzed by immunosequencing. As for the authors' bioinformatics: Repertoire TCRs were matched against a reference library of SARS-CoV-2-specific TCRs generated with the MIRA antigen-specificity platform. Breadth meant the fraction of unique TCRs that were SARS-CoV-2-associated, whereas depth meant the fraction of total T cells that were SARS-CoV-2-associated. Each spike-specific TCR was assigned to its reactive spike region and to a CD4 or CD8 class using the MIRA data. Log10-transformed breadth and depth values were compared by one-way ANOVA with Sidak's multiple comparisons tests. TCRdb holds this immuneACCESS table with in-frame rearrangements only. Some clones are missing; in checked studies, unresolved V genes explain under half, and the rest has no known cause. V and J calls and clone size are those listed in that table; D and trimming were worked out from the DNA. A total of about 170,000 clones appear in this sample, more than 90% of them only once. The ten top clones hold 1.6% of the sample.

The source was peripheral blood, collected on day 0 of AZD1222 vaccination. The rearrangement joined TRBV5-6 to TRBJ2-3; possibly the D gene is TRBD1, per 6 matching bases. This clonotype was obtained from an adult in good health. The CDR3: CASSSDRTSTDTQYF. The nucleotide sequence is given as TGTGCCAGCAGCTCCGACAGGACTAGCACAGATACGCAGTATTTT.